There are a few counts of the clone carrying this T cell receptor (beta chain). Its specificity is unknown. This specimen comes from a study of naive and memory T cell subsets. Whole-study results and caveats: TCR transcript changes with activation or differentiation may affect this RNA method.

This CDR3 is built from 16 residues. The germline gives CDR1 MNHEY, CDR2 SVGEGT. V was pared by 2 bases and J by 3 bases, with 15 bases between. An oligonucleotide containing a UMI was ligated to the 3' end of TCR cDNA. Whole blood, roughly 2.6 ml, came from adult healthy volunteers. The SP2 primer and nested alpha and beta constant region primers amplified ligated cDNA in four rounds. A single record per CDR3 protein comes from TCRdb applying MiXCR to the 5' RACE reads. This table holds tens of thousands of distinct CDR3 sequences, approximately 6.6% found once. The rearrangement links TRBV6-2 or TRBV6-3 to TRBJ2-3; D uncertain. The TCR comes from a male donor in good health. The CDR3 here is CASSYVPWGGTDTQYF. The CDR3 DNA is TGTGCCAGCAGTTACGTACCCTGGGGTGGAACAGATACGCAGTATTTT.